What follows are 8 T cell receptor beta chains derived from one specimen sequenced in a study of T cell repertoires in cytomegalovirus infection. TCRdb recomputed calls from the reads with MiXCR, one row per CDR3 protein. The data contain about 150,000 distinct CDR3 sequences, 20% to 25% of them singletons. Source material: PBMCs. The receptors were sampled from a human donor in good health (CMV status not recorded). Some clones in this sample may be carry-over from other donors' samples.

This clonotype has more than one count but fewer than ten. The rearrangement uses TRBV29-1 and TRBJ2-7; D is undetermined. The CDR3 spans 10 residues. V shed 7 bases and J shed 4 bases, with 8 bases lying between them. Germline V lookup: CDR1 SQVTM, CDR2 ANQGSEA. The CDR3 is CSALGYEQYF. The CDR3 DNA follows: TGCAGCGCCCTTGGGTACGAGCAGTACTTC.

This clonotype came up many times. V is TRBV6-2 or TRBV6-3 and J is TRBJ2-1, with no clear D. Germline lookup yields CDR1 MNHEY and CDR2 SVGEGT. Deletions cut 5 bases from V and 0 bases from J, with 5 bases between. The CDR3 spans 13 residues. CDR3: CASSQSSYNEQFF. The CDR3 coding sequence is TGTGCCAGCAGTCAGAGCTCCTACAATGAGCAGTTCTTC.

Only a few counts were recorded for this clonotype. The CDR3: CASSSLRIRTIDYEQYF. CDR3 coding DNA: TGTGCCAGCAGCTCCCTCCGGATTAGGACTATTGACTACGAGCAGTACTTC. The chain couples TRBV11-2 to TRBJ2-7; D might be TRBD2 (6 bases). Trimming stripped 4 bases from V and 3 bases from J, with 22 bases between. Germline loops: CDR1 SGHAT, CDR2 FQNNGV. CDR3 length: 17 residues.

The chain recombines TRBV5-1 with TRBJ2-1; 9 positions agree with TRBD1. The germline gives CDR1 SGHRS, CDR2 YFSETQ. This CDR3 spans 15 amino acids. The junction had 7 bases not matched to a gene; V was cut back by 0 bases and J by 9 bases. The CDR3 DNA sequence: TGCGCCAGCAGCTTGGGGGCCGGGACAGGGTTTGAGCAGTTCTTC. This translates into CASSLGAGTGFEQFF.

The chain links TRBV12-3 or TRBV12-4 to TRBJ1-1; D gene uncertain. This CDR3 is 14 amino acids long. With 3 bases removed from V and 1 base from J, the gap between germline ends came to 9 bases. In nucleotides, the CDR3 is TGTGCCAGCAGTTTCTGGGGAACGAACACTGAAGCTTTCTTT. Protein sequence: CASSFWGTNTEAFF.

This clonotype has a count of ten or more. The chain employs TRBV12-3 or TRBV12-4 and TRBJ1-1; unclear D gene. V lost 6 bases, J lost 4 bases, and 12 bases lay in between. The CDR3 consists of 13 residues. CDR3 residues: CASRSTVVTEAFF. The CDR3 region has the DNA TGTGCCAGCAGGTCAACAGTTGTCACTGAAGCTTTCTTT.

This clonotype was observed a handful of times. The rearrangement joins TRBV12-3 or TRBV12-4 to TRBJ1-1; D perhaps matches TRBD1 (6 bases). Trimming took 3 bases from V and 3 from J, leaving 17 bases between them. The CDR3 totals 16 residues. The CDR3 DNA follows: TGTGCCAGCAGTTTTCAGGGGTTGAGTAGGGACACTGAAGCTTTCTTT. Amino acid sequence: CASSFQGLSRDTEAFF.

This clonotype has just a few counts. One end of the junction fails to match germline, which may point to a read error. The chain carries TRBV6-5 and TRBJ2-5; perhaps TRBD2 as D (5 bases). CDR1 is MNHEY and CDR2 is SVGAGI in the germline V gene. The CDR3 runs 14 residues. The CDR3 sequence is CASSYAGLQGTQYF. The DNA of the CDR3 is TGTGCCAGCAGTTACGCGGGCCTCCAAGGGACCCAGTACTTC.